This T cell receptor beta chain was retrieved from a study of T cell changes during pregnancy in multiple sclerosis. Profiling relied on immunoSEQ multiplex PCR, and the TCRdb table lists in-frame clones only, not all of them. This table holds more than 80,000 clones, around 90% found once. The CDR3 is 15 amino acids. Germline V CDR1 and CDR2: SGHAT, FQNNGV. V was shortened by 0 bases and J by 0 bases, with 6 bases between the two germline ends. The rearrangement links TRBV11-2 to TRBJ1-3, with unresolved D. The sequence was obtained from a female donor in good health, serving as a control in a pregnancy study. Some clones in this sample may be carry-over from other donors' samples. Sequencing was performed on PBMCs, taken in the first trimester of pregnancy. The CDR3 DNA sequence: TGTGCCAGCAGCTTAGACAGTCTCTCTGGAAACACCATATATTTT. As protein: CASSLDSLSGNTIYF. Complete variable domain (other parts from reference TRBV11-2 and TRBJ1-3): EAGVAQSPRYKIIEKRQSVAFWCNPISGHATLYWYQQILGQGPKLLIQFQNNGVVDDSQLPKDRFSAERLKGVDSTLKIQPAKLEDSAVYLCASSLDSLSGNTIYFGEGSWLTVV.